These 2 T cell receptor beta chains were all obtained from the same sample, sequenced in a study of T-cell reconstitution after alpha-beta-depleted transplantation in children. Preparation of the TCRbeta library was carried out with unique molecular identifiers. A single record per CDR3 protein comes from TCRdb applying MiXCR to the PCR reads. This sample carries some 600,000 distinct CDR3 sequences, over 10% of them seen once, and the ten largest clones take roughly 2.3%. Sequences were derived from PBMCs, mostly from graft donor cells, sampled 360 days after TCRalphabeta/CD19-depleted stem cell transplant. The receptors come from a male patient aged 5 to 17 who had a stem cell transplant for acute myeloid leukemia, so the T cells may come from the graft donor.

This clonotype was counted a single time. V and J are TRBV20-1 and TRBJ2-7; D gene uncertain. The V and J ends lost 2 bases and 2 bases respectively, with 7 bases between them. Germline V gene sequence: CDR1 DFQATT, CDR2 SNEGSKA (reference sequence). This CDR3 is 12 amino acids long. The CDR3 sequence is CSARPRPYEQYF. In DNA form, the CDR3 reads TGCAGTGCTAGACCTAGACCCTACGAGCAGTACTTC.

This clonotype has at least ten counts. This CDR3 reads CASSRDLREQYF. CDR3 nucleotide sequence: TGTGCCAGCTCGAGGGACTTACGCGAGCAGTACTTC. V usage is TRBV18 and J usage is TRBJ2-7; possible D gene TRBD2, 6 bases. The V gene's germline CDR1 is KGHSH and CDR2 LQKENI. Trimming removed 6 bases at V and 6 bases at J, with 12 bases between. CDR3 length equals 12 residues.